This T cell receptor beta chain was identified in a study of cytomegalovirus exposure and HLA in healthy donors (dated by TCRdb to about 2017). In terms of the full investigation: According to an earlier analysis of 550 to 750 of the donors, about 179 million T cells yielded roughly 110 million unique TCR beta sequences and 276 Gb of sequence data. An early release that covered roughly 600 HLA-typed donors contained 300 to 350 gigabases of sequencing data and tens of millions of unique TCR sequences. The genetic ancestry cluster associated with self-reported Caucasian donors included over 65% of the approximately 400 genotyped donors. The study aimed to test whether signatures of past pathogen exposure could be identified by cataloging public T cell receptors. The study used immunosequencing to profile the T cell repertoires of around 600 subjects and linked those repertoires to cytomegalovirus serostatus. Besides the first cohort of around 700 subjects, a separate validation cohort made up of 120 different subjects was used. High-throughput TCR immunosequencing, statistical association of individual TCRs with disease status, and machine learning were combined to predict cytomegalovirus infection status. In a later analysis, previously published TCR beta repertoires from 670 or so donors were re-analyzed and high-resolution HLA genotyping was added so that TCR occurrence patterns could be studied. Rather than using new phenotypic data, the later analysis identified candidate immune exposures from TCR beta sequences and from how often those sequences occurred across donors. In an earlier analysis of around 540 of the donors, high-throughput TCR beta sequencing was used to judge whether each TCR beta V gene segment behaved as functional or pseudogenic. Donor age, sex, ethnicity and CMV serostatus were collected together with the repertoire data. In a later genetic analysis, genome-wide SNP genotypes for about 55% of the 666 donors were used, and that subset was treated as a discovery cohort. All discovery cohort repertoires had been generated using a single sequencing platform. Both class I and class II loci were covered by HLA typing, at four-digit resolution. Typing coverage varied by locus: about 620-640 donors for A, B, C, DRB1 and DQB1; roughly 500 for DQA1; about 590 for DPA1; around 490 for DPB1. Several DR-DQ haplotypes were handled as single units for association and clustering because linkage in the cohort was strong. Among 398 genotyped donors of the cohort, an average of around 240,000 unique TCR beta nucleotide sequences were sequenced per donor, roughly 18% of them non-productive.

V trim: 7 bases; J trim: 4 bases; unmatched bases: 5. Taken from cysteine to phenylalanine, the CDR3 has 14 residues. Only the CDR3 region is kept as DNA, spanning 42 bases read in frame from base 1. The germline V gene gives CDR1 as MRHNA and CDR2 as SNTAGT. In total, fewer than 750 healthy bone marrow donors made up the cohort. Cohort members were all nominally healthy when sampled, although unrecorded immune exposures were likely present. The donor was CMV seronegative and belonged to the group of 352 seronegative cohort members. Every donor gave a peripheral blood sample, and the peripheral blood mononuclear cells from that sample were used for TCR beta sequencing. The Qiagen DNeasy Blood Extraction Kit was used to extract genomic DNA from the blood cell samples. What the authors observed across the whole study: The presence/absence analyses assumed that sequencing depth was roughly uniform across donors, and that assumption may not be true. Because HLA typing was unavailable for some donors at each locus, only the typed subset was used in association tests. In this cohort, only TCR beta chains were sequenced, and detectable features were limited by the absence of alpha or paired-chain data. In both the original and validation cohorts, the classifier was reported to diagnose cytomegalovirus status with high specificity and sensitivity. A cluster of highly shared sequence variants was judged likely to be a technical artifact of the sequencing pipeline. A further reported finding was that TCR beta sequences accurately predicted the HLA-A and HLA-B alleles for most subjects in the first cohort. Most CMV-associated TCR beta chains appeared to be HLA-restricted in a later analysis, and the HLA associations seemed to be driven largely by CMV exposure. The study listed approximately 150 TCR beta chains as associated with cytomegalovirus. Three of the identified cytomegalovirus-associated TCR beta chains were confirmed in vitro to be specific for cytomegalovirus antigens. Correlated functional status among segregating V segments might be attributable to linkage disequilibrium, but an unknown experimental factor could not be ruled out. V-gene and J-gene trimming of TCR beta chains was associated with a missense DCLRE1C variant in a later genetic analysis, and the association was replicated in an independent cohort. According to a later genetic analysis, donors in an Asian-associated ancestry cluster had fewer N-insertions in productive TCRs than the approximately 700-donor mean. Because counts were too low, about 18 rarely observed V segments, including chromosome 9 orphons, were left out of the earlier analysis of 500 to 650 of the donors. Compared with equally common non-associated chains, HLA-associated TCR beta chains in a later analysis were more clonally expanded and had lower generation probabilities. According to a later analysis, TCR association rates differed among HLA loci, with DRB1 alleles showing the most associated TCRs and HLA-C alleles showing the fewest. A later analysis reported that several top co-occurrence clusters appeared linked to parvovirus B19, influenza, CMV and Epstein-Barr virus. When HLA alleles, especially DR and DQ, strongly co-occurred, attributing TCR associations to individual alleles was difficult. Most TCR sequences were seen in very few donors, while some public TCRs were found in many individuals. Because the 87-base-pair reads could not distinguish some IMGT-functional V segments, including TRBV6-2 and TRBV6-3, those segments were excluded. In a later analysis, 16,951 TCR beta sequences were associated with specific HLA alleles at a false discovery rate of 0.05. In an earlier analysis of about 600 of the donors, most TCR beta V segments appeared in productive rearrangements about 87% or about 30% of the time, broadly matching IMGT annotations. The only immune exposure information available for the cohort was CMV serostatus. It was suggested by the authors that the approach could potentially be generalized to other disease states and immunological phenotypes.

Of note for this clone: Its antigen has not been determined.

Library preparation was by the immunoSEQ multiplex PCR assay. A mixture of 60 forward primers for TCR Vbeta segments and 13 reverse primers for TCR Jbeta segments was used in the multiplex PCR. The CDR3 region of rearranged TCR beta genes was amplified from genomic DNA by a multiplex PCR assay. Amplified TCR beta libraries were sequenced as 87-base-pair reads on the Illumina HiSeq System. Under the source paper's analysis protocol: A later analysis tallied roughly 78 million unique TCR beta chains across the 666 repertoires, and around 12 million of those chains were shared by two or more donors. A nearest-neighbor algorithm error-corrected the raw reads and collapsed the reads into unique sequences, merging closely related sequences to remove PCR and sequencing errors. V, D and J gene segments were assigned by aligning CDR3 sequences to IMGT reference sequences. For a sequence to be retained, at least a six-nucleotide match to both a V gene segment and a J gene segment was required. Rearrangements were called productive when the CDR3 lacked stop codons and stayed in frame with V and J; all others were non-productive. Following IMGT convention, CDR3 was defined as the stretch from the second conserved V-encoded cysteine up to the conserved J-encoded phenylalanine. In an earlier analysis of 550 to 650 of the donors, sequences lacking an unambiguous match to a single V gene segment were excluded. An earlier analysis of fewer than 650 of the donors classified V segments as functional when productive rearrangements were above 56.7% and as segregating when the standard deviation between donors was above 5%. A statistical classification framework was built for diagnosing cytomegalovirus status from the catalog of TCR beta chain sequences. In a later analysis, V and J genes were assigned by comparing TCR nucleotide sequences against IMGT/GENE-DB human TR gene sequences. The TCRdist pipeline was used in a later analysis to assign CDR3 sequences and most-parsimonious VDJ recombination scenarios. In a later analysis, each TCR beta chain was defined by its CDR3 amino acid sequence together with its V-gene family, and reads without a unique V-gene family were excluded. In a later analysis, nearly 600 highly shared, low-generation-probability nucleotide sequences were removed to address suspected cross-contamination and a sequencing artifact. A later analysis calculated a clonal expansion index for each public chain from normalized within-repertoire ranks of inferred template counts. In a later analysis, generation probabilities were computed with a VDJ recombination model fitted to out-of-frame rearrangements, and the resulting probabilities were checked against IGoR. A later analysis scored TCR-TCR, TCR-HLA and TCR-CMV co-occurrence with hypergeometric tests, applying a repertoire-size bias correction to TCR pairs. A later analysis estimated false discovery rates by permuting HLA or CMV assignments 20 times. In a later analysis, co-occurring TCRs were grouped using DBSCAN, and TCRdist sequence similarity was added for clustering within HLA-allele-positive subsets. Repertoires with fewer than 30,000 or more than 120,000 public chains, plus five repertoires with anomalous nucleotide sharing, were excluded from co-occurrence clustering. The source is immuneACCESS, and TCRdb retained only in-frame sequences with V and J called. Part of the clones is not carried over; for the studies checked, unresolved V genes explain less than half of this, and the remainder is unexplained. V and J calls and clone size follow that table, whereas D and trimming were derived from the DNA. The data table for this sample lists about 79,000 clones. The ten largest clones take up approximately 4.2% of the sample.

Sequences were obtained from PBMCs. The clonotype originates from a young man in good health and CMV-seronegative. The V and J segments used are TRBV6-4 and TRBJ2-3, and 10 junctional nucleotides match TRBD2. The nucleotide sequence reads TGTGCCAGCAAGCGGGAGGGCGAGGCAGATACGCAGTATTTT. Translated, it gives CASKREGEADTQYF.